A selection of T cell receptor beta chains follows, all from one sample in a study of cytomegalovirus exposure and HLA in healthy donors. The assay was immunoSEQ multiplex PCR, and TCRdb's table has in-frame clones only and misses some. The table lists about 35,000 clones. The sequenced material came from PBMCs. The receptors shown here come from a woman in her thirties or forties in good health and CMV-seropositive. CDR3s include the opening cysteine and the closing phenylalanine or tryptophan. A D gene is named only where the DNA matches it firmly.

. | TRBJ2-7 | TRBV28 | CASSGEGGQSYEQYF | TGTGCCAGCAGCGGGGAAGGAGGTCAATCCTACGAGCAGTACTTC
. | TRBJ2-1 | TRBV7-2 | CASSLVSGSRHNEQFF | TGTGCCAGCAGCTTAGTGAGTGGGAGCAGGCACAATGAGCAGTTCTTC
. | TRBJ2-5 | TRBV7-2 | CASSRTKETQYF | TGTGCCAGCAGTAGGACAAAAGAGACCCAGTACTTC
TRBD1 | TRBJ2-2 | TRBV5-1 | CASTNRTGGFRELFF | TGCGCCAGCACTAACAGGACAGGGGGCTTTCGAGAGCTGTTTTTT
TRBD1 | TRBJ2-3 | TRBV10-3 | CAITKGQGTTDTQYF | TGTGCCATCACCAAGGGACAGGGAACCACAGATACGCAGTATTTT
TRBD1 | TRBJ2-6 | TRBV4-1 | CASSHSEGTALSGANVLTF | TGCGCCAGCAGCCACTCCGAGGGGACAGCACTCTCTGGGGCCAACGTCCTGACTTTC
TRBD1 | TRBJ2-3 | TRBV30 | CAWSKGDRVTDTQYF | TGTGCCTGGAGCAAGGGGGACAGGGTAACAGATACGCAGTATTTT
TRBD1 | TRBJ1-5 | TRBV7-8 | CASRRGGQEVWNQPQHF | TGTGCCAGCCGCAGGGGAGGACAGGAGGTTTGGAATCAGCCCCAGCATTTT
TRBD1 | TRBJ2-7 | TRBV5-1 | CASSFSTGTYEQYF | TGCGCCAGCAGCTTCTCGACAGGGACCTACGAGCAGTACTTC
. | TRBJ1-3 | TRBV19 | CASSMGSSGNTIYF | TGTGCCAGTAGTATGGGCAGCTCTGGAAACACCATATATTTT
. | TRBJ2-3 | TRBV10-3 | CAISEGPSGGSDTQYF | TGTGCCATCAGTGAAGGGCCTTCGGGGGGCTCAGATACGCAGTATTTT
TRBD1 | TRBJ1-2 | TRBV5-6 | CASSADRDYGYTF | TGTGCCAGCAGCGCTGACAGGGACTATGGCTACACCTTC
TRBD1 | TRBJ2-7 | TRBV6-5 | CASSWTGTGTDEQYF | TGTGCCAGCAGTTGGACCGGGACAGGGACCGACGAGCAGTACTTC
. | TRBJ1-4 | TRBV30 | CAWRLVRGEKLFF | TGTGCCTGGAGATTGGTCCGGGGTGAAAAACTGTTTTTT
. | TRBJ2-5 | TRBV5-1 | CASHPGSSTETQYF | TGCGCCAGCCATCCCGGGAGTAGCACGGAGACCCAGTACTTC
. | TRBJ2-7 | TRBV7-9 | CASRAPGHLYEQYF | TGTGCCAGCAGGGCTCCTGGACACCTCTACGAGCAGTACTTC
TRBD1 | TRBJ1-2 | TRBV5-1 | CASSPQTGSSNYGYTF | TGCGCCAGCAGCCCGCAGACAGGGAGTTCTAACTATGGCTACACCTTC
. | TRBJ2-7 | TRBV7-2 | CASSPPGKKTYEQYF | TGTGCCAGCAGCCCTCCGGGAAAGAAAACCTACGAGCAGTACTTC
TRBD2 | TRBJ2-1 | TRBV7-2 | CASSLVAGRGNEQFF | TGTGCCAGCAGCTTAGTAGCGGGGAGGGGGAATGAGCAGTTCTTC
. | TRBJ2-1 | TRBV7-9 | CASSSELATNEQFF | TGTGCCAGCAGCTCGGAATTAGCGACCAATGAGCAGTTCTTC